This T cell receptor (beta chain) was captured in a study of OX40 agonist ivuxolimab in advanced cancers. Study-wide context: The mean age was approximately 60 years, ranging from about 23 to 79, with 65% to 90% of participants male.

In the case of this clone: No antigen is known for it.

Per the germline V gene, CDR1 is MDHEN and CDR2 is SYDVKM. V gave up 2 bases and J gave up 5 bases; unmatched junction bases: 5. This CDR3 comprises 15 residues. Overall study results and limits: The average count of expanded clones was higher among CD8+ T cells than among CD4+. In the 0.1-3.0 mg/kg groups, partial responders showed among the lowest expansion. Clonal expansion by week 6 occurred in CD4+ and CD8+ blood T cells (at 0.1 to 3.0 mg/kg).

The assay was immunoSEQ multiplex PCR, and TCRdb's table has in-frame clones only and misses some. The sample holds 50,000 to 55,000 clones, 80% to 90% seen once. The source is an adult with an advanced solid tumor such as melanoma, head and neck, liver or kidney cancer. The chain employs TRBV28 and TRBJ2-5, with TRBD1 identical over 10 bases. The sequencing here drew on CD4+ or CD8+ T cells sorted from blood, taken in a trial of the OX40 agonist ivuxolimab. DNA of the CDR3: TGTGCCAGCAGTTTAGGGACAGGGGTCGTGGAGACCCAGTACTTC. It specifies CASSLGTGVVETQYF.